One TCR beta chain is described in this entry. No antigen is known for it. The data belong to a study of shared clonotypes between healthy human individuals. Study results and caveats: In a handful of donors, around 5% of naive CD4 clonotypes appeared in common. In contrast to clonotypes shared by all four donors, non-shared clonotypes had lower generation probabilities.

Clones were read by immunoSEQ multiplex PCR, and TCRdb kept only the in-frame ones, dropping some. The sample consists of under 1 million clones, roughly 92% of them appearing once. The length of the CDR3 is 14 residues. The germline V and J ends were trimmed by 1 base and 0 bases, with 7 bases remaining between them. The germline gives CDR1 LNHNV, CDR2 YYDKDF (reference sequence). Positive CCR7 selection of CD45RO-negative cells yielded the naive CD8 cells, and terminally differentiated effector memory CD45RA+ cells were excluded. The chain combines TRBV15 with TRBJ2-7; D remains ambiguous. This TCR was sampled from a man aged 25-45 years in good health. Sequencing input: naive CD8+ T cells sorted from blood. The CDR3 protein is CATSRGALSYEQYF. DNA for the CDR3: TGTGCCACCAGCAGAGGAGCCCTCTCCTACGAGCAGTACTTC.